The 7 T cell receptor beta chains presented below share a single source sample, sequenced in a study of a mutant IDH1 vaccine in newly diagnosed glioma. Produced via immunoSEQ multiplex PCR; TCRdb's table is partial and in-frame only. In the table there are approximately 82,000 clones, approximately 85% of which are singletons. Time point of the sample: week 23, last vaccination. Topical imiquimod was applied with each vaccine dose, which held 300 ug of mutant IDH1 20-mer peptide. The antigens for these receptors are not known. The sequences come from PBMCs, collected from a glioma patient whose treatment included an IDH1 peptide vaccine. The receptors were gathered from a man in his thirties or forties with glioma. Some clones in this sample may be carry-over from other donors' samples.

The V gene is TRBV29-1, the J gene TRBJ1-1, with 9 bases that match TRBD1. The V and J ends lost 7 bases and 5 bases, in that order; junction bases with no gene match: 8. Germline V gene lookup returns CDR1 SQVTM and CDR2 ANQGSEA. CDR3 length equals 13 residues. This CDR3 is CSATTGGGTEAFF. As DNA, the CDR3 is TGCAGCGCCACCACAGGGGGCGGGACTGAAGCTTTCTTT. Supplemented by reference TRBV29-1 and TRBJ1-1, the full variable domain reads SAVISQKPSRDICQRGTSLTIQCQVDSQVTMMFWYRQQPGQSLTLIATANQGSEATYESGFVIDKFPISRPNLTFSTLTVSNMSPEDSSIYLCSATTGGGTEAFFGQGTRLTVV.

The rearrangement joins TRBV4-3 to TRBJ1-5; D possibly corresponds to TRBD1 (6 bases). The germline V gene has CDR1 LGHNA and CDR2 YSLEER. The V end lost 1 base, the J end lost 5 bases, and 6 bases lay between the germline ends. This CDR3 has 13 amino acids. The CDR3 DNA is TGCGCCAGCAGCCAAGCAGGGGATCAGCCCCAGCATTTT. This codes for CASSQAGDQPQHF.

The V and J genes are TRBV19 and TRBJ2-2; TRBD2 is a possible D gene (5 bases). With 0 bases removed from V and 7 bases from J, the gap between germline ends came to 9 bases. The CDR3 runs 14 residues. Germline V gene lookup returns CDR1 LNHDA and CDR2 SQIVND (reference sequence). The CDR3 loop is CASSIELAIGELFF. CDR3 coding DNA: TGTGCCAGTAGTATAGAGCTAGCCATCGGGGAGCTGTTTTTT. Looking up the rest from reference TRBV19 and TRBJ2-2 gives the full variable domain: DGGITQSPKYLFRKEGQNVTLSCEQNLNHDAMYWYRQDPGQGLRLIYYSQIVNDFQKGDIAEGYSVSREKKESFPLTVTSAQKNPTAFYLCASSIELAIGELFFGEGSRLTVL.

The J gene is TRBJ2-3, the V gene TRBV7-3; the D is unclear. CDR1 SGHTA and CDR2 FQGTGA come from the germline V gene. V lost 5 bases and J lost 1, with 7 bases in between. This CDR3 contains 13 residues. CDR3 DNA: TGTGCCAGCAGCATTTCGGGCACAGATACGCAGTATTTT. Translated: CASSISGTDTQYF. The full variable domain, completed using reference TRBV7-3 and TRBJ2-3, is GAGVSQTPSNKVTEKGKYVELRCDPISGHTALYWYRQSLGQGPEFLIYFQGTGAADDSGLPNDRFFAVRPEGSVSTLKIQRTERGDSAVYLCASSISGTDTQYFGPGTRLTVL.

The rearrangement links TRBV5-1 to TRBJ2-5, with 11 bases fitting TRBD2. Judging by the DNA end, TRBJ2-7 fits better; the J call may be wrong. The CDR3 extends over 15 amino acids. Germline CDR1 SGHRS, CDR2 YFSETQ. The CDR3 DNA follows: TGCGCCAGCAGCCTAGGGACTAGCGGAACCTACGAGCAGTACTTC. Translation: CASSLGTSGTYEQYF.

The rearrangement uses TRBV18 and TRBJ1-2; no firm D call. Germline CDR1 is KGHSH and CDR2 is LQKENI. The CDR3 length is 14 residues. V lost 2 bases and J lost 2, with 9 bases in between. The CDR3 loop reads CASSPKGQNYGYTF. The CDR3 DNA sequence: TGTGCCAGCTCACCAAAAGGGCAAAACTATGGCTACACCTTC.

This chain joins TRBV7-2 and TRBJ2-3; D not resolved. Germline V gene data show CDR1 as SGHTA and CDR2 as FQGNSA. CDR3 length equals 14 residues. V lost 1 base to trimming and J lost 8 bases, with 13 bases between them. The CDR3 region has the DNA TGTGCCAGCAGCTTAGGGATCTTTGGTCGTACGCAGTATTTT. Translation gives CASSLGIFGRTQYF.